The clone carrying this TCR beta chain was picked up many times. The CDR3 is 16 residues long. Trimming removed 6 bases at V and 1 base at J, with 15 bases between. TCRbeta library construction was performed incorporating unique molecular identifiers. TCRdb ran MiXCR on the PCR reads and lists one entry per CDR3 protein. The sample contains some 490,000 distinct CDR3 sequences, around an eighth of which appear only once. This record comes from a study of T-cell reconstitution after alpha-beta-depleted transplantation in children. The clonotype was recovered from a human donor who donated a stem cell graft to a child with combined immunodeficiency. The chain links TRBV12-3 or TRBV12-4 to TRBJ2-2; D could derive from TRBD1 or TRBD2 (5 bases each). The sequences come from PBMCs from the stem cell graft donor, collected from the stem cell graft. The CDR3 loop is CASRFGAGWNTGELFF. The CDR3 region has the DNA TGTGCCAGCAGGTTCGGGGCAGGGTGGAACACCGGGGAGCTGTTTTTT.